This T cell receptor (beta chain) appears in the sequencing data of a study of CXCR3-negative and CXCR3-positive naive CD8 T cells. Study observations and caveats: Both of the naive subsets showed about the same high diversity, but memory CD8+ cells had much less. Most assays were run on fresh PBMCs (CXCR3 expression partially decreased after cryopreservation). Compared with CXCR3-negative naive cells, CXCR3-positive naive cells showed more hydrophobic TRB CDR3s.

From germline, CDR1 is MNHNY and CDR2 SVGAGI (reference sequence). The CDR3 spans 13 residues. In preparing the TRB cDNA libraries, 5' RACE with UMI labels was used. TCRdb reprocessed the 5' RACE reads and stores each CDR3 protein as one record, lacking DNA. This sample contains about 120,000 distinct CDR3 sequences. Note on this clonotype: The antigen is not known.

In triplicate, each CD8+ T cell subset was sorted at a few hundred thousand cells per replicate. Naive CD8+ T cells showed CD45RO-CCR7+CD27+CD95-. Sequencing input: naive CXCR3+ CD8+ T cells from blood. The subset was: CD45RO-CCR7+CD27+CD95- naive CD8+ T cells expressing CXCR3 (TNR3+). This TCR came from a human donor in good health. Some clones in this sample may be carry-over from other donors' samples. The chain combines TRBV6-6 with TRBJ1-2; as DNA is missing, the TRBD1 call by TCRdb cannot be tested. CDR3 loop: CATQTDGDYGYTF.